The 32 T cell receptor beta chains presented below share a single source sample, sequenced in a study of blood T cells in healthy people across ages. It was with a sample-barcoded 5' primer and a J-beta primer mix that a second PCR of roughly 6 to 12 cycles was run. TCRdb analysed the 5' RACE reads with MiXCR anew, one entry per CDR3 protein. The sample carries about 1.6 million distinct CDR3 sequences, approximately 32% recorded once. Sequenced: blood. The receptor set was obtained from a woman aged 25 to 39 in good health.

The CDR3: CASSLGLAEHNEQFF. In nucleotides, the CDR3 is TGTGCCAGCAGCTTAGGACTAGCGGAACACAATGAGCAGTTCTTC. This sequence joins TRBV7-7 and TRBJ2-1; 9 bases are shared with TRBD2. The CDR3 runs 15 residues. The germline CDR1 and CDR2 sequences are SSHAT and FNYEAQ (reference sequence). With 1 base clipped from V and 5 bases from J, the junction kept 3 bases outside the gene matches.

This clonotype was observed a few times. The gene calls are TRBV6-6 and TRBJ2-3; D may be TRBD2 (6 bases). V lost 5 bases and J 6 bases, leaving 21 bases between the germline ends. Germline values: CDR1 MNHNY, CDR2 SVGAGI (reference sequence). CDR3 length equals 16 residues. The CDR3 sequence is CASSRDSGPGMDTQYF. As DNA, the CDR3 is TGTGCCAGCAGTCGGGACTCGGGTCCTGGGATGGATACGCAGTATTTT.

This chain's CDR3 is CASSPNSGGGYEQYF. The CDR3 DNA follows: TGTGCCAGCTCACCAAACAGCGGTGGTGGGTACGAGCAGTACTTC. The chain employs TRBV18 and TRBJ2-5; D perhaps matches TRBD2 (5 bases). The tail of the sequence fits TRBJ2-7 better, so the J call may be wrong. CDR3 length equals 15 residues. Germline V gives CDR1 KGHSH, CDR2 LQKENI.

V is TRBV29-1 and J is TRBJ1-1; D is unresolved. The CDR3 sequence is 13 residues long. The V end was cut by 7 bases, the J end by 4 bases, with 16 bases between. Per the germline V gene, CDR1 is SQVTM and CDR2 is ANQGSEA. This CDR3 reads CSAQLGEGTEAFF. The CDR3, as DNA: TGCAGCGCCCAACTCGGGGAGGGCACTGAAGCTTTCTTT. Using reference TRBV29-1 and TRBJ1-1 for the parts outside the CDR3, the full variable domain is SAVISQKPSRDICQRGTSLTIQCQVDSQVTMMFWYRQQPGQSLTLIATANQGSEATYESGFVIDKFPISRPNLTFSTLTVSNMSPEDSSIYLCSAQLGEGTEAFFGQGTRLTVV.

A word on this clonotype: At one of its ends the junction is not consistent with the germline gene, which may arise from a read error. The chain links TRBV3-1 to TRBJ2-7; TRBD2 aligns across 8 bases. Germline-derived CDR1 and CDR2 are LGHDT and YNNKEL (reference sequence). This CDR3 is 14 amino acids long. As DNA, the CDR3 is TGCGCCAGCAGCCAGAGTAGCGGGGTCCTCGGTCAGTACTTC. It codes for CASSQSSGVLGQYF.

This clonotype has a count of ten or more. One end of the junction is discordant with germline, which a read error may explain. V usage is TRBV5-1 and J usage is TRBJ1-1; D not resolved. In germline, CDR1 is SGHRS, CDR2 YFSETQ. CDR3 length: 11 residues. The CDR3 here is CASSFGAEAFF. The CDR3 coding sequence is TGTGCCAGCAGCTTTGGAGCTGAAGCTTTCTTT.

This chain connects TRBV20-1 to TRBJ2-6; tentative D call: TRBD1 (6 bases). There are 18 residues in the CDR3. V lost 3 bases and J lost 0, with 18 bases in between. The germline gives CDR1 DFQATT, CDR2 SNEGSKA (reference sequence). The CDR3 is CSARGFGQKSSGANVLTF. In nucleotides, the CDR3 is TGCAGTGCTAGGGGATTTGGACAGAAATCCTCTGGGGCCAACGTCCTGACTTTC.

In its sample, this clonotype was seen many times. The J gene is TRBJ1-2, the V gene TRBV11-2; D call uncertain. Germline V gene sequence: CDR1 SGHAT, CDR2 FQNNGV. V lost 2 bases and J 3 bases, leaving 7 bases between the germline ends. This CDR3 has 13 amino acids. CDR3 nucleotide sequence: TGTGCCAGCAGCTTACGGTCGCACTATGGCTACACCTTC. Its translation is CASSLRSHYGYTF.

This chain joins TRBV6-1 and TRBJ1-1, with no clear D. Germline assignment: CDR1 MNHNS and CDR2 SASEGT. Trimming took off 6 bases at V and 2 bases at J, with 13 bases between the two ends. The CDR3 totals 14 residues. CDR3 sequence (DNA): TGTGCCAGCAGAGACGGGATGGGAAACACTGAAGCTTTCTTT. It codes for CASRDGMGNTEAFF.

The table lists this clonotype with a few counts. V is TRBV7-6 and J is TRBJ2-3; no reliable D call. Germline V gene sequence: CDR1 SGHVS, CDR2 FNYEAQ. V lost 5 bases and J lost 5, with 11 bases in between. This CDR3 is built from 13 residues. The CDR3 nucleotides read TGTGCCAGCAGCCCCCAGGTACAAGATACGCAGTATTTT. This codes for CASSPQVQDTQYF. Filled out from reference TRBV7-6 and TRBJ2-3, the complete variable domain reads GAGVSQSPRYKVTKRGQDVALRCDPISGHVSLYWYRQALGQGPEFLTYFNYEAQQDKSGLPNDRFSAERPEGSISTLTIQRTEQRDSAMYRCASSPQVQDTQYFGPGTRLTVL.

This clonotype was detected only a few times. V usage is TRBV20-1 and J usage is TRBJ2-5; D is unresolved. V lost 6 bases and J 5 bases, leaving 22 bases between the germline ends. Germline assignment: CDR1 DFQATT and CDR2 SNEGSKA (reference sequence). This CDR3 is 15 amino acids long. CDR3 bases: TGCAGTGCCACGCGCCCCCAATTCGCGTCCGAGACCCAGTACTTC. It is translated as CSATRPQFASETQYF.

J is TRBJ2-3 and V is TRBV28; TRBD2 aligns across 9 bases. The CDR3 is 16 amino acids. Per the germline V gene, CDR1 is MDHEN and CDR2 is SYDVKM. Losses at the gene ends were 3 bases for V and 4 bases for J; bases not matched to a gene: 8. The CDR3 DNA reads as TGTGCCAGCAGTTTGCTAACCGGGACTAGCTCAGATACGCAGTATTTT. The encoded protein is CASSLLTGTSSDTQYF.

This chain uses TRBV20-1 with TRBJ2-3; possibly TRBD1 or TRBD2 for D (6 bases each). Germline V gives CDR1 DFQATT, CDR2 SNEGSKA (reference sequence). The CDR3 consists of 14 residues. The CDR3 here is CTSAPRGPADTQYF. The CDR3 nucleotides are TGCACAAGCGCTCCCCGGGGGCCCGCAGATACGCAGTATTTT.

This clonotype has just a few counts. The V and J genes are TRBV20-1 and TRBJ2-1, with a possible D match to TRBD1 (6 bases). The ends were cut back, 6 bases at V and 5 bases at J, with 14 bases in the middle. The CDR3 extends over 13 amino acids. In germline, CDR1 is DFQATT, CDR2 SNEGSKA (reference sequence). DNA for the CDR3: TGCAGTGCGTTTCTCCGGGACAACAATGAGCAGTTCTTC. It is translated as CSAFLRDNNEQFF.

The chain combines TRBV20-1 with TRBJ2-2; TRBD2 is a possible D gene (6 bases). Germline values: CDR1 DFQATT, CDR2 SNEGSKA (reference sequence). The CDR3 loop spans 16 amino acids. Trimming removed 3 bases from V and 0 bases from J, with 14 bases in between. The CDR3 region is CSARPGDGANTGELFF. The DNA for the CDR3 is TGCAGTGCTAGGCCGGGGGATGGGGCGAACACCGGGGAGCTGTTTTTT.

This clonotype was counted only a few times. The gene calls are TRBV30 and TRBJ2-7; weak D call: TRBD1 (5 bases). The germline V gene encodes CDR1 GTSNPN and CDR2 SVGIG (reference sequence). The CDR3 covers 14 residues. Trimming took 0 bases from V and 0 from J, leaving 9 bases between them. This CDR3 reads CAWSVLDSSYEQYF. DNA of the CDR3: TGTGCCTGGAGTGTACTCGACAGCTCCTACGAGCAGTACTTC.

J is TRBJ2-5 and V is TRBV6-1; perhaps TRBD2 as D (5 bases). The CDR3 extends over 15 amino acids. With 3 bases removed from V and 1 base from J, the gap between germline ends came to 12 bases. CDR1 and CDR2 from the germline V gene are MNHNS and SASEGT. CDR3 protein: CASSDSPGFQETQYF. In DNA, the CDR3 is TGTGCCAGCAGTGACTCACCGGGATTCCAAGAGACCCAGTACTTC.

This clonotype was observed a few times. V gene TRBV20-1 combines with J gene TRBJ1-2, with 8 nucleotides matching TRBD1. With V trimmed by 4 bases and J by 7 bases, 14 bases remained unmatched. The CDR3 totals 15 residues. Germline CDR1 DFQATT, CDR2 SNEGSKA (reference sequence). This chain's CDR3 is CSAMVVRTGSTGYTF. In DNA, the CDR3 is TGCAGTGCTATGGTGGTCAGGACAGGGTCGACTGGCTACACCTTC.

This rearrangement joins TRBV3-1 to TRBJ2-1, with 10 bases that match TRBD1. The junction had 9 bases not matched to a gene; V was cut back by 4 bases and J by 3 bases. CDR1 is LGHDT, CDR2 YNNKEL, per germline (reference sequence). CDR3 size: 17 residues. CDR3: CASSLYRGTGDYNEQFF. The DNA of the CDR3 is TGTGCCAGCAGCCTTTATAGGGGGACAGGGGACTACAATGAGCAGTTCTTC.

Only a few counts were recorded for this clonotype. The chain uses TRBV4-1 and TRBJ2-5, with D possibly being TRBD2 (7 bases). Germline CDR1 MGHRA, CDR2 YSYEKL. This CDR3 region has 17 residues. V was clipped by 3 bases and J by 1 base, with 18 bases between them. DNA for the CDR3: TGCGCCAGCAGCCAGCCACAGGAGGGGGGGGCCCAAGAGACCCAGTACTTC. Its translation: CASSQPQEGGAQETQYF.

This chain uses TRBV6-5 with TRBJ2-1, with D hard to call. The CDR3 runs to 15 residues. Trimming stripped 2 bases from V and 9 bases from J, with 17 bases between. CDR1 and CDR2 (germline): MNHEY, SVGAGI. The DNA of the CDR3 is TGTGCCAGCAGTTACGGGGTAGGCCCGTATGGTGAGCAGTTCTTC. As protein: CASSYGVGPYGEQFF.

This CDR3 reads CASSFQMGTVDTQYF. The CDR3 DNA is TGTGCCAGCAGTTTTCAGATGGGGACCGTAGATACGCAGTATTTT. V is TRBV12-3 or TRBV12-4 and J is TRBJ2-3; the D call may be TRBD1 or TRBD2 (5 bases each). The CDR3 runs to 15 residues. With 3 bases removed from V and 5 bases from J, the gap between germline ends came to 15 bases.

This clonotype was seen a few times. The genes are TRBV28 and TRBJ1-2; D not resolved. This CDR3 is 13 amino acids long. Looked up from germline, CDR1 is MDHEN and CDR2 is SYDVKM. Trimming took 4 bases from V and 6 from J, leaving 12 bases between them. The CDR3 region is CASSSLIRDGYTF. The CDR3 DNA reads TGTGCCAGCAGTTCTCTTATTAGAGATGGCTACACCTTC.

This clonotype showed up just a few times. The chain links TRBV4-1 to TRBJ2-5; 7 bases are shared with TRBD1. Germline values: CDR1 MGHRA, CDR2 YSYEKL. The CDR3 is 14 amino acids. The junction had 7 bases not matched to a gene; V was cut back by 4 bases and J by 5 bases. CDR3 protein: CASSRSGTAETQYF. The CDR3 DNA reads as TGCGCCAGCAGCCGGTCCGGGACAGCGGAGACCCAGTACTTC.

This clonotype was found many times. This sequence joins TRBV7-2 and TRBJ2-7, with 7 positions matching TRBD1. The junction had 6 bases not matched to a gene; V was cut back by 4 bases and J by 0 bases. The V gene's germline CDR1 is SGHTA and CDR2 FQGNSA. This CDR3 has 15 amino acids. The CDR3 DNA reads TGTGCCAGCAGCTCACCGGGACAGACCTCCTACGAGCAGTACTTC. Translated: CASSSPGQTSYEQYF. The whole variable domain, filled in from reference TRBV7-2 and TRBJ2-7, reads GAGVSQSPSNKVTEKGKDVELRCDPISGHTALYWYRQSLGQGLEFLIYFQGNSAPDKSGLPSDRFSAERTGGSVSTLTIQRTQQEDSAVYLCASSSPGQTSYEQYFGPGTRLTVT.

The CDR3 coding sequence is TGTGCCAGCAGCCAGGCGACAGGGAACACTGAAGCTTTCTTT. As protein: CASSQATGNTEAFF. V is TRBV3-1 and J is TRBJ1-1; possible D gene TRBD1, 6 bases. The germline gives CDR1 LGHDT, CDR2 YNNKEL (reference sequence). The CDR3 sequence is 14 residues long. The germline V and J ends were trimmed by 3 bases and 1 base, with 9 bases remaining between them.

V and J are TRBV20-1 and TRBJ2-1; 13 bases are shared with TRBD2. From germline, CDR1 is DFQATT and CDR2 SNEGSKA (reference sequence). The CDR3 consists of 15 residues. The V and J ends lost 6 bases and 6 bases, in that order; junction bases with no gene match: 8. CDR3 sequence reads: CSAPLLAGGPNEQFF. The CDR3 bases are TGCAGTGCCCCCCTACTAGCGGGAGGGCCCAATGAGCAGTTCTTC.

The J gene is TRBJ1-2, the V gene TRBV6-2 or TRBV6-3; 7 bases line up with TRBD1. Germline V lookup: CDR1 MNHEY, CDR2 SVGEGT. The CDR3 extends over 13 amino acids. J gave up 8 bases and V 7 bases, and 10 bases lay outside the gene matches. For the CDR3, the DNA is TGTGCCAGCAAACCGGGACAGCCCCGGGGCTACACCTTC. It codes for CASKPGQPRGYTF.

This clonotype was detected ten times or more. This chain connects TRBV20-1 to TRBJ2-1; D is ambiguous. V lost 2 bases, J lost 6 bases, and 14 bases lay in between. The CDR3 covers 14 residues. Germline assignment: CDR1 DFQATT and CDR2 SNEGSKA (reference sequence). Written as DNA, the CDR3 is TGCAGTGCTAGAAGCTCATTCGGTCTCAATGAGCAGTTCTTC. This codes for CSARSSFGLNEQFF.

The rearrangement links TRBV4-1 to TRBJ2-3; no firm D call. The CDR3 is made up of 15 amino acids. Germline values: CDR1 MGHRA, CDR2 YSYEKL. Trimming shortened V by 4 bases and J by 3 bases, and 14 bases separated the two germline ends. CDR3: CASSPETIFTDTQYF. The CDR3, as DNA: TGCGCCAGCAGCCCGGAAACCATTTTTACAGATACGCAGTATTTT.

The rearrangement links TRBV11-3 to TRBJ2-1; 11 bases match TRBD2. Germline V gives CDR1 SGHNT, CDR2 YENEEA. The CDR3 is 16 residues long. V lost 5 bases and J lost 4; bases outside the gene matches: 7. CDR3 in amino acids: CASSPVSGGEYNEQFF. CDR3 DNA sequence: TGTGCCAGCAGCCCAGTTAGCGGGGGGGAATACAATGAGCAGTTCTTC.

The J gene is TRBJ2-3, the V gene TRBV28; D may be TRBD2 (5 bases). This CDR3 is built from 16 residues. Germline V CDR1 and CDR2: MDHEN, SYDVKM. Trimming removed 6 bases from V and 6 bases from J, with 22 bases in between. CDR3 amino acids: CASSTLGEMGFDTQYF. CDR3 coding DNA: TGTGCCAGCAGCACCCTCGGGGAAATGGGATTTGATACGCAGTATTTT.